Listed here are 10 T cell receptor beta chains from one sample, sequenced in a study of blood T cell repertoires in COVID-19. Using immunoSEQ multiplex PCR, the repertoire was profiled, and TCRdb retains in-frame clones only, with some absent. The sample consists of 250,000 to 300,000 clones, 90% to 95% of them appearing once. The source material was PBMCs or T cells enriched from blood (not recorded which). Receptors originate from a human donor in a cohort exposed to, infected with or recovered from COVID-19 (not recorded which). The donor label of this sample is uncertain.

The genes are TRBV5-4 and TRBJ1-2; TRBD1 is a possible D gene (5 bases). The ends were cut back, 4 bases at V and 4 bases at J, with 14 bases in the middle. In germline, CDR1 is SGHNT, CDR2 YYREEE (reference sequence). This CDR3 is 14 amino acids long. CDR3 bases: TGTGCCAGCAGCCCAGTTGGAGGGACCTATGGCTACACCTTC. Translation gives CASSPVGGTYGYTF.

The genes are TRBV28 and TRBJ1-2; TRBD1 matches at 7 bases. With V trimmed by 10 bases and J by 5 bases, 7 bases remained unmatched. Looked up from germline, CDR1 is MDHEN and CDR2 is SYDVKM. This CDR3 spans 12 amino acids. The CDR3 loop reads CATSTGQYGYTF. CDR3 DNA: TGTGCCACCTCGACAGGGCAATATGGCTACACCTTC.

V and J are TRBV19 and TRBJ2-6; D uncertain. Germline lookup yields CDR1 LNHDA and CDR2 SQIVND (reference sequence). CDR3 length: 13 amino acids. The germline V and J ends were trimmed by 7 bases and 4 bases, with 8 bases remaining between them. CDR3 in amino acids: CASTPVGANVLTF. CDR3 coding DNA: TGTGCCAGTACCCCCGTGGGGGCCAACGTCCTGACTTTC. The entire variable domain, with the rest obtained from reference TRBV19 and TRBJ2-6, is as follows: DGGITQSPKYLFRKEGQNVTLSCEQNLNHDAMYWYRQDPGQGLRLIYYSQIVNDFQKGDIAEGYSVSREKKESFPLTVTSAQKNPTAFYLCASTPVGANVLTFGAGSRLTVL.

The CDR3 DNA reads TGTGCCAGCAACCTAGCGGGGGTACTAAACGAGCAGTACTTC. This codes for CASNLAGVLNEQYF. J is TRBJ2-7 and V is TRBV5-4; 10 bases are a match to TRBD2. In germline, CDR1 is SGHNT, CDR2 YYREEE (reference sequence). The CDR3 loop spans 14 amino acids. V was pared by 6 bases and J by 5 bases, with 8 bases of the junction left unmatched.

The rearrangement uses TRBV4-3 and TRBJ2-2; 10 bases fit TRBD2. J lost 0 bases, V lost 3 bases, and 7 bases had no gene match. Looked up from germline, CDR1 is LGHNA and CDR2 is YSLEER. The CDR3 has 18 residues. CDR3 nucleotides: TGCGCCAGCAGCCACGTCGGACTAGCGGAGTCGAACACCGGGGAGCTGTTTTTT. Protein product: CASSHVGLAESNTGELFF.

The V gene is TRBV9, the J gene TRBJ1-5; tentative D call: TRBD1 (5 bases). Germline-derived CDR1 and CDR2 are SGDLS and YYNGEE. The CDR3 length is 16 residues. Between the trimmed V and J ends, which lost 0 bases and 5 bases, there was a span of 15 bases. The CDR3 DNA is TGTGCCAGCAGCGTAGGAGGCAGGGTGGGCGATCAGCCCCAGCATTTT. Translation: CASSVGGRVGDQPQHF.

The genes are TRBV5-1 and TRBJ1-2, with D possibly matching TRBD1 (5 bases). This CDR3 is built from 16 residues. Germline V CDR1 and CDR2: SGHRS, YFSETQ. With 4 bases removed from V and 4 bases from J, the gap between germline ends came to 20 bases. The CDR3 DNA is TGCGCCAGCAGCATGAGGGGCGGGGTTAGCGGCTATGGCTACACCTTC. Protein: CASSMRGGVSGYGYTF.

The gene calls are TRBV4-3 and TRBJ2-3, with 7 bases aligning to TRBD2. J was trimmed by 6 bases and V by 0 bases; bases with no gene match: 6. Germline-derived CDR1 and CDR2 are LGHNA and YSLEER. The CDR3 length is 15 residues. The CDR3 loop reads CASSQDLAGVDTQYF. CDR3 in DNA: TGCGCCAGCAGCCAAGATCTCGCGGGGGTGGATACGCAGTATTTT.

The V gene is TRBV19, the J gene TRBJ2-7, with 10 positions matching TRBD1. The V segment lost 6 bases and the J segment 5 bases; nucleotides outside the gene matches: 10. This CDR3 is built from 15 residues. Germline lookup yields CDR1 LNHDA and CDR2 SQIVND (reference sequence). CDR3 protein: CASSHGQGGGNEQYF. DNA of the CDR3: TGTGCCAGTAGCCATGGACAGGGGGGAGGAAACGAGCAGTACTTC. Looking up the rest from reference TRBV19 and TRBJ2-7 gives the full variable domain: DGGITQSPKYLFRKEGQNVTLSCEQNLNHDAMYWYRQDPGQGLRLIYYSQIVNDFQKGDIAEGYSVSREKKESFPLTVTSAQKNPTAFYLCASSHGQGGGNEQYFGPGTRLTVT.

CDR3 DNA: TGCGCCAGGGGGGCAGCCAATGGCTCTGGGGCCAACGTCCTGACTTTC. Protein sequence: CARGAANGSGANVLTF. The chain has TRBV10-1 and TRBJ2-6; D is perhaps TRBD1 (6 bases). Germline values: CDR1 WNHNN, CDR2 SYGVQD (reference sequence). With 9 bases removed from V and 0 bases from J, the gap between germline ends came to 15 bases. The CDR3 length is 16 residues.